This TCR beta chain stems from a study of T-cell memory formation after mild COVID-19 (TCRdb year 2021). General notes on the study: TCR sequence clusters from the two donors were largely donor specific. The cohort was made up of two young adult volunteers, one female and one male, who were previously healthy. In a couple of donors, T-cell clones that expanded and contracted after mild COVID-19 were tracked by sequencing TCRalpha and TCRbeta repertoires over time.

PBMCs were isolated by Ficoll-Paque density gradient centrifugation. As for this clonotype: Its antigen is currently not known. The record has no base qualities; no much larger clone is one base away.

Reading the germline V gene gives CDR1 SGHAT and CDR2 FQNNGV. There are 13 amino acids in the CDR3, from cysteine to phenylalanine inclusive. Just the 39-base CDR3 DNA is kept, in frame starting at base 1. Trimming at the junction amounts to 1 base on V and 8 bases on J, and the germline ends lie 11 bases apart. Sequenced using an Illumina NovaSeq 6000. Using 5'RACE with constant-segment primers, TCRalpha and TCRbeta cDNA libraries were constructed, with sample barcodes and unique molecular identifiers added in the process. RNA was extracted from every sample with Trizol reagent. Library amplification was performed in two PCR steps, and a second sample barcode and Illumina TruSeq adapters were introduced in the second step. Sequencing of the libraries was done on an Illumina NovaSeq, producing 2 x 150 bp paired-end reads. The authors processed their data as follows. The reads were demultiplexed and collapsed into UMI-guided consensus sequences using migec v1.2.7. Using mixcr v2.1.11, UMI consensuses were aligned to TRA and TRB V and J templates and then assembled into clonotypes. A clonotype was counted as expanded or contracted only when both edgeR and NoisET called the clonotype significant, with the noise models trained on biological replicates. For edgeR calls, a false discovery rate-adjusted p below 0.01 and a log2 fold-change threshold of 1 were applied. As an exploratory analysis of dynamics, max-normalized trajectories of the 1000 most abundant clonotypes were examined by PCA with hierarchical clustering. Separately sequenced CD4+ and CD8+ repertoires were used to assign the CD4 or CD8 phenotype of responding clones. TCRdb reran the public reads through fastp at Q25 and MiXCR, keeping productive beta chains. Rows are unified per CDR3 protein, each entry keeping the most common DNA and genes. These V and J calls rely on TCRdb rather than the paper's analysis. In this sample the table shows roughly 580,000 distinct CDR3 sequences, under 20% of which occur a single time. The ten largest clones represent around 12% of the sample.

General findings and caveats noted by the study authors: Some responding clones were found in pre-infection memory, which suggests that pre-existing cross-reactive memory T cells took part in the SARS-CoV-2 response. Contracting CD4+ clones turned up mainly in the CM and EM memory subsets, whereas EMRA was where CD8+ clones were enriched. Clones contracting from day 15 to 85 had balanced CD4/CD8 phenotypes, while a second wave expanding from day 15 to 37 was biased towards CD4+. Only a couple of mild cases were covered by the study, and larger cohorts that include severe cases with pre-infection samples were considered necessary. SARS-CoV-2 specificity of the second-wave clones peaking on day 37 was not confirmed.

Recombination linked TRBV11-2 to TRBJ1-2; a confident D gene designation cannot be given. Material: PBMCs or a T cell subset sorted from them (not recorded which). The clonotype originates from an adult woman who had mild COVID-19 (a few samples of this study predate the infection). The sample titles of this study are shuffled in the database, so cell type and time point are left out; the donor was told from shared clones. The CDR3 amino acid sequence is: CASSLVEGLGYTF. The DNA sequence is given as TGTGCCAGCAGCTTAGTTGAGGGTTTGGGCTACACCTTC.